Shown below are 6 T cell receptor beta chains from a single sample sequenced in a study of T-cell reconstitution after alpha-beta-depleted transplantation in children. Regarding the study as a whole: Once a year had passed after transplant, T-cell counts and diversity came mostly from newly produced T cells.

For these receptors, no antigen is known. Preparation of the TCRbeta library used unique molecular identifiers. TCRdb analysed the PCR reads with MiXCR anew, one entry per CDR3 protein. The sample records 330,000 or so distinct CDR3 sequences, almost 8% being singletons. Material: peripheral blood, obtained 360 days after TCRalphabeta/CD19-depleted stem cell transplant. The source is a female patient between 2 and 15 years old who had a stem cell transplant for Fanconi anemia, so the T cells may come from the graft donor.

This clonotype was seen a few times. V gene TRBV4-1 combines with J gene TRBJ2-7; possible D gene TRBD1, 6 bases. Germline lookup yields CDR1 MGHRA and CDR2 YSYEKL. V was shortened by 0 bases and J by 5 bases, with 26 bases between the two germline ends. This CDR3 comprises 19 residues. Here the CDR3 reads CASSQDLGPTTGAWNEQYF. For the CDR3, the DNA is TGCGCCAGCAGCCAAGATCTAGGACCGACGACAGGTGCGTGGAACGAGCAGTACTTC.

This clonotype has a count of ten or more. The rearrangement uses TRBV6-1 and TRBJ1-1; 11 bases fit TRBD1. The length of the CDR3 is 17 residues. Germline V lookup: CDR1 MNHNS, CDR2 SASEGT. Trimming took 3 bases from V and 5 from J; bases not matched to a gene: 11. The CDR3: CASSDTGTGGSGTEAFF. CDR3 DNA sequence: TGTGCCAGCAGTGACACCGGGACAGGGGGTTCAGGGACTGAAGCTTTCTTT.

This clonotype showed up many times. The chain recombines TRBV7-3 with TRBJ1-1, with unresolved D. V gave up 2 bases and J gave up 2 bases, with 6 bases separating them. Germline V CDR1 and CDR2: SGHTA, FQGTGA. The CDR3 is made up of 13 amino acids. In DNA, the CDR3 is TGTGCCAGCAGCTTATTTCCAAACACTGAAGCTTTCTTT. Amino acid sequence: CASSLFPNTEAFF.

In this sample, this clonotype turned up many times. The J gene is TRBJ2-1, the V gene TRBV28; D perhaps matches TRBD1 (6 bases). Per the germline V gene, CDR1 is MDHEN and CDR2 is SYDVKM. This CDR3 comprises 14 residues. The ends were cut back, 8 bases at V and 3 bases at J, with 14 bases in the middle. CDR3 DNA sequence: TGTGCCAGCGAACAGGGTATTAGCTACAATGAGCAGTTCTTC. This translates into CASEQGISYNEQFF.

This clonotype was seen many times. The rearrangement uses TRBV12-3 or TRBV12-4 and TRBJ1-6; possibly TRBD1 for D (6 bases). The CDR3 contains 14 residues. Trimming removed 4 bases from V and 9 bases from J, with 13 bases in between. The CDR3 spells CASSSQGSGSPLHF. The CDR3 DNA is TGTGCCAGCAGTTCTCAGGGGAGCGGTTCACCCCTCCACTTT.

This clonotype showed up just a few times. The V and J genes are TRBV2 and TRBJ1-5; D remains unclear. Looked up from germline, CDR1 is SNHLY and CDR2 is FYNNEI. This CDR3 is built from 14 residues. Trimming took 3 bases from V and 5 from J, leaving 11 bases between them. In nucleotides, the CDR3 is TGTGCCAGCAGTGATAGGCAGACCGATCAGCCCCAGCATTTT. As protein: CASSDRQTDQPQHF.